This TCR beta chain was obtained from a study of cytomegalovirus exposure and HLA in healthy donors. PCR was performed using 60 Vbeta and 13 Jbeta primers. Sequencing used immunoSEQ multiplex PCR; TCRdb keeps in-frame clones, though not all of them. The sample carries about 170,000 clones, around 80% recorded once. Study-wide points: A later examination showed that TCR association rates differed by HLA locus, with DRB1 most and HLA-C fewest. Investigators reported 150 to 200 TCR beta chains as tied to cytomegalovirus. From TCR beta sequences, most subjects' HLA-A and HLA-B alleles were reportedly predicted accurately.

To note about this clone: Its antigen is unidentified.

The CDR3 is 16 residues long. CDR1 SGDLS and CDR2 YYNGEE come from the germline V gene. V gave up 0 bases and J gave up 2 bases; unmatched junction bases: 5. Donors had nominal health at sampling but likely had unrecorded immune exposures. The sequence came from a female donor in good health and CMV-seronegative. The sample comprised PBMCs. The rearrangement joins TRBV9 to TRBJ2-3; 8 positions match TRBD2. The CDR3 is CASSVGSAGVTDTQYF. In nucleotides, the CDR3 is TGTGCCAGCAGCGTAGGGTCAGCGGGAGTCACAGATACGCAGTATTTT.